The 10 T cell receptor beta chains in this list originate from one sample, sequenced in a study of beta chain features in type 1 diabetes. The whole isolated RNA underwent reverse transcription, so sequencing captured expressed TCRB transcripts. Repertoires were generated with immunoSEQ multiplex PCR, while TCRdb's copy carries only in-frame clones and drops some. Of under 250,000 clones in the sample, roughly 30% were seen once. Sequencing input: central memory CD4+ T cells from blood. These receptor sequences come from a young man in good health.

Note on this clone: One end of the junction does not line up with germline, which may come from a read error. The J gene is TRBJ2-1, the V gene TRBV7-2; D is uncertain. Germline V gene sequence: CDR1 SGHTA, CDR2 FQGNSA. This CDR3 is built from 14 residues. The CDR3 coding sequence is TGTGCCAGCAGCTTAGGGTCGCAGGCTGAGAAGTGGGTCTTC. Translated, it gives CASSLGSQAEKWVF.

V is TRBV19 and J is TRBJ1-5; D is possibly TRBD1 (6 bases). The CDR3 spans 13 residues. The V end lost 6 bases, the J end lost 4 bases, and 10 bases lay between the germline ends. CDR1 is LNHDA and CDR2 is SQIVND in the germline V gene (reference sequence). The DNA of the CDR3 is TGTGCCAGTAGCTTGGACAGAAATCAGCCCCAGCATTTT. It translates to CASSLDRNQPQHF.

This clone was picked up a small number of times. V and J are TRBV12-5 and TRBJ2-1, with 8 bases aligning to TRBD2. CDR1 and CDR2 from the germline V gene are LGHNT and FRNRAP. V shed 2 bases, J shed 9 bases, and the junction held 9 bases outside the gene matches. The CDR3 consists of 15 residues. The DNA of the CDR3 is TGTGCTAGTGGTTTGTCCAGGACTAGCATCAGTGAGCAGTTCTTC. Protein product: CASGLSRTSISEQFF. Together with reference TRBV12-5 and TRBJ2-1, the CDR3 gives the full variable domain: DARVTQTPRHKVTEMGQEVTMRCQPILGHNTVFWYRQTMMQGLELLAYFRNRAPLDDSGMPKDRFSAEMPDATLATLKIQPSEPRDSAVYFCASGLSRTSISEQFFGPGTRLTVL.

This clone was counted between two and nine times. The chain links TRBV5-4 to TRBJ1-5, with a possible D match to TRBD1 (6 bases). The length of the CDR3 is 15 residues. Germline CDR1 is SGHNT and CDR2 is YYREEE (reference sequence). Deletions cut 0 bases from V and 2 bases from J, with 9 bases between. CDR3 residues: CASSLAPGGNQPQHF. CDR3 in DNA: TGTGCCAGCAGCTTGGCGCCAGGGGGCAATCAGCCCCAGCATTTT.

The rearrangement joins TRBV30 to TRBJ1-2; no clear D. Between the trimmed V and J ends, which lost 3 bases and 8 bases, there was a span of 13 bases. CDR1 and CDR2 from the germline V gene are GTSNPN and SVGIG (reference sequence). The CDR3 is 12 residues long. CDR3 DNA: TGTGCCTGGAGCGGACCGAGCGGGGGCTACACCTTC. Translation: CAWSGPSGGYTF.

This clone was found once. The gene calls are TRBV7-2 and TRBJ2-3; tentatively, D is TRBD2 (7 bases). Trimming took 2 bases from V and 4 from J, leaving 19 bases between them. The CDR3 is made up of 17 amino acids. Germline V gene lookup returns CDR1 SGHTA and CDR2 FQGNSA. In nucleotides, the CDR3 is TGTGCCAGCAGCTTAAACTTCGGGGGGCCCACGGCAGATACGCAGTATTTT. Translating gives CASSLNFGGPTADTQYF.

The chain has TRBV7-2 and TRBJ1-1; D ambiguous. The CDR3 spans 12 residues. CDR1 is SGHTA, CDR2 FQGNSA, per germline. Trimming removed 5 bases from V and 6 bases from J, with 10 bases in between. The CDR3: CASSMGFAEAFF. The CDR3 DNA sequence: TGTGCCAGCAGCATGGGTTTTGCTGAAGCTTTCTTT.

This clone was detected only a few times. The chain's CDR3 is CASSPLTISYNEQFF. DNA for the CDR3: TGTGCCAGCTCCCCGTTGACTATCTCCTACAATGAGCAGTTCTTC. The V and J genes are TRBV18 and TRBJ2-1, with D possibly matching TRBD2 (5 bases). The V end was cut by 6 bases, the J end by 0 bases, with 12 bases between. Germline V CDR1 and CDR2: KGHSH, LQKENI. The CDR3 runs 15 residues.

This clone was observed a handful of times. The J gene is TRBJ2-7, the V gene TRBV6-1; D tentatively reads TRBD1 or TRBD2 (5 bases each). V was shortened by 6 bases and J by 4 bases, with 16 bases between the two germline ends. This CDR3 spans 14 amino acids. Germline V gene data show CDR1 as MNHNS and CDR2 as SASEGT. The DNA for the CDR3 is TGTGCCAGCAGATCCCGGGACGGAAAGTACGAGCAGTACTTC. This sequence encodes CASRSRDGKYEQYF.

The CDR3 DNA reads TGTGCCAGCTCACCACCGGGTCTACAAGAGACCCAGTACTTC. Its translation: CASSPPGLQETQYF. The V and J genes are TRBV18 and TRBJ2-5; D unresolved. CDR3 length equals 14 residues. Trimming stripped 0 bases from V and 2 bases from J, with 7 bases between. CDR1 and CDR2 (germline): KGHSH, LQKENI.